Here is one TCR beta chain with its context. Its antigen is still unknown. One base away there is no much larger clone; base qualities are not given. At one collaborating source in Seattle, patients were enrolled during active infection and were followed longitudinally through the course of disease. Whole blood was collected in K2EDTA tubes by collaborating institutions according to the institutions' own protocols. For TCRbeta analysis, collaborators shipped samples in one of three forms: frozen whole blood, isolated PBMCs, or DNA extracted from either of those sample types. The immunoSEQ Assay, a bias-controlled multiplex PCR, was used to amplify TCRbeta CDR3 regions from genomic DNA. The original pipeline was this. Nucleated cell counts per sample were estimated from amplification of reference gene primers within the assay. To quantify the absolute abundance of each unique TCRbeta CDR3 rearrangement, sequence reads were collapsed and filtered. Productive Simpson clonality was computed per sample as the square root of Simpson's diversity index over productive rearrangements. TCRdb mirrors the immuneACCESS table, restricted to in-frame sequences. Some clones are absent from its copies; in checked studies, under half trace to an unresolved V gene, and the reason for the others is unknown. V and J calls and clone size are copied from that table; D and trimming were computed from the DNA. The sample profile shows roughly 120,000 clones; approximately 85% of them were found once. About 3% of the sample is taken by the ten largest.

The data belong to a study of blood T cell repertoires in COVID-19 (dated by TCRdb to about 2020). Some background on the complete study: Collaborator samples came from the United States, Italy and Spain and covered acute and convalescent phases of COVID-19. The samples were drawn from two sources: the first 160 participants of the ongoing ImmuneRACE study, and approximately 1,300 subjects contributed by 6 global collaborators. A freely available public database, intended as a resource for researchers studying the immune response to SARS-CoV-2, is where the repertoires were released. The sample metadata nearly always contained a de-identified subject ID, COVID-19 status, age in years and sex. The material from the prospective study consisted of cDNA or gDNA derived from T cells, B-cell-depleted T cells, or PBMCs. The dataset comprised deeply sampled blood TCRbeta repertoires from subjects exposed to, actively infected with, or recovered from COVID-19. Where HLA class I and class II types were available, the types were taken from metadata supplied by the sample provider, not from assay-based typing. Paper-wide results and their limitations: The amount of clinical and demographic metadata varied by source and participant and was provided uncurated.

The clonotype was recovered from an elderly woman with COVID-19, enrolled during active disease. The material sequenced was peripheral blood.

The nucleotides read TGTGCCAGCAGCCCTAGCGGGAGTGGAGAGACCCAGTACTTC. This encodes CASSPSGSGETQYF. This chain joins TRBV9 to TRBJ2-5, and TRBD2 matches 10 of the central bases. The CDR3 spans 14 residues, from the cysteine through the phenylalanine. The read is trimmed to its CDR3 DNA, 42 bases read in frame from base 1. The germline V and J ends show losses of 4 bases and 4 bases respectively, and no gene match explains 4 bases of the junction. CDR1 and CDR2, per the germline V gene, are SGDLS and YYNGEE.